The clone carrying this T cell receptor beta chain has only a few counts. What it binds is not known. This record comes from a study of CD8 T cells in ankylosing spondylitis. Points from the study as a whole: A TCR beta motif of eight or nine highly homologous variants seemed to mark ankylosing spondylitis blood. The authors reported significant enrichment of disease-linked clones in matched ankylosing spondylitis synovial fluid.

Generation of TCR beta libraries employed quantitative 5'-RACE incorporating molecular barcodes. TCRdb reprocessed the 5' RACE reads with MiXCR, giving one entry per CDR3 protein. The table includes around 430,000 distinct CDR3 sequences, 15% to 20% detected once. The length of the CDR3 is 15 residues. Germline-derived CDR1 and CDR2 are SGHVS and FNYEAQ. V lost 6 bases to trimming and J lost 2 bases, with 14 bases between them. This receptor was obtained from a male donor with ankylosing spondylitis. Sequenced sample: blood, either unsorted or a sorted T cell fraction (not recorded which). This chain links TRBV7-6 with TRBJ2-1; TRBD1 is a possible D gene (6 bases). As DNA, the CDR3 is TGTGCCAGCAGTATTCCAGGGGCCCCCTACAATGAGCAGTTCTTC. Amino acid sequence: CASSIPGAPYNEQFF.